A selection of T cell receptor beta chains follows, all from one sample in a study of monozygotic twins with inflammatory bowel disease. TCRdb re-called the 5' RACE reads; one entry per CDR3 protein, DNA not given. Its listing shows about 420,000 distinct CDR3 sequences. The sequenced material came from blood. The source of these receptors is a human donor with ulcerative colitis or Crohn's disease, or a healthy co-twin of an affected twin (not recorded which). The CDR3 runs from the conserved cysteine through the conserved F or W.

j_call v_call cdr3_aa
TRBJ2-2 TRBV2 CARSKAGGTGELFF
TRBJ1-1 TRBV20-1 CSARGHMNTEAFF
TRBJ2-7 TRBV5-1 CASSFDGSYEQYF
TRBJ2-3 TRBV19 CARPTVPDTQYF
TRBJ2-7 TRBV20-1 CSAIWEVDHEQYF
TRBJ2-7 TRBV7-8 CASRVGLGGYEQYF
TRBJ2-2 TRBV7-7 CASSSRQGGELFF
TRBJ2-5 TRBV6-1 CASSRPRGPRGQETQYF
TRBJ1-4 TRBV4-2 CASSQDRQVEKLFF
TRBJ2-7 TRBV20-1 CSARDGGGPGSEQYF
TRBJ2-3 TRBV7-9 CASSLLAGMTDTQYF
TRBJ2-7 TRBV7-9 CASSLLQGAGEQYF
TRBJ2-7 TRBV29-1 CSVARGVNEQYF
TRBJ2-7 TRBV21-1 CASSRLVDSLYEQYF
TRBJ2-2 TRBV7-6 CASSLPTGGANTGELFF
TRBJ2-7 TRBV7-9 CASSFVGTGDAEQYF
TRBJ2-7 TRBV11-2 CASSLDREEQYF
TRBJ2-4 TRBV2 CASQEGTIQYF
TRBJ2-3 TRBV29-1 CSVEGGETGITDTQYF
TRBJ1-5 TRBV20-1 CSATAGGLILDSNQPQHF
TRBJ2-2 TRBV4-3 CASSQVGYTGELFF
TRBJ2-7 TRBV20-1 CSARSPSKGYEQYF
TRBJ2-5 TRBV7-9 CASSNLEIKGGETQYF
TRBJ2-1 TRBV27 CASSPRDRGYNEQFF
TRBJ2-7 TRBV4-2 CASSLFLAGPSTYYEQYF
TRBJ2-5 TRBV12-3/TRBV12-4 CASSPLAGGQETQYF
TRBJ1-2 TRBV18 CASSPLGQLYGYTF
TRBJ2-3 TRBV5-1 CASSRDAGSTDTQYF
TRBJ2-1 TRBV20-1 CSARIAGARVAEQFF
TRBJ1-4 TRBV7-2 CASSPLRTGSEKLFF
TRBJ1-3 TRBV3-1 CASSHRDPNTIYF
TRBJ1-5 TRBV29-1 CSEGPTGQGGYQPQHF
TRBJ2-1 TRBV30 CAWSASGTGWDEQFF
TRBJ2-7 TRBV7-9 CASSLDPRVLGYEQYF
TRBJ2-1 TRBV5-6 CASSTTSGNEQFF
TRBJ1-5 TRBV12-3/TRBV12-4 CASSLGQGSGGNQPQHF